Included here is one T cell receptor (beta chain) sequence, with context. The junction does not match germline at one end; this may be a read error. The data originate from a study of blood T cell dynamics during melanoma immunotherapy. This CDR3 is 14 amino acids long. CDR1 SSHAT and CDR2 FNYEAQ come from the germline V gene (reference sequence). The protocol was immunoSEQ multiplex PCR, while the TCRdb copy is restricted to in-frame clones and leaves out a portion. The profile shows some 15,000 clones, about 94% of them singletons. The time point is: week 3, after first cycle of checkpoint inhibitor.

The receptor was isolated from a human donor with melanoma. The gene calls are TRBV7-7 and TRBJ2-5; maybe TRBD1 (5 bases). The sample in question was blood, obtained from a patient treated with checkpoint blockade. In DNA form, the CDR3 reads TGTGCTAGCAGCCCTAGACAGACCCAAGAGACCCAGTACTTC. It yields the protein CASSPRQTQETQYF.